This T cell receptor beta chain was obtained from a study of blood T cell repertoires in COVID-19. Profiling relied on immunoSEQ multiplex PCR, and the TCRdb table lists in-frame clones only, not all of them. The sample holds about 42,000 clones, 90% seen once. V lost 2 bases to trimming and J lost 6 bases; unmatched junction nucleotides: 4. The germline V gene has CDR1 SGHDT and CDR2 YYEEEE. The CDR3 spans 13 residues. The sequenced sample consisted of peripheral blood. The chain employs TRBV5-6 and TRBJ1-1, with TRBD1 matching 7 bases. The TCR was taken from a human donor in a cohort sampled during active COVID-19. The CDR3 DNA sequence: TGTGCCAGCAGCTTCCCGGACAGGTCTGAAGCTTTCTTT. As protein: CASSFPDRSEAFF.